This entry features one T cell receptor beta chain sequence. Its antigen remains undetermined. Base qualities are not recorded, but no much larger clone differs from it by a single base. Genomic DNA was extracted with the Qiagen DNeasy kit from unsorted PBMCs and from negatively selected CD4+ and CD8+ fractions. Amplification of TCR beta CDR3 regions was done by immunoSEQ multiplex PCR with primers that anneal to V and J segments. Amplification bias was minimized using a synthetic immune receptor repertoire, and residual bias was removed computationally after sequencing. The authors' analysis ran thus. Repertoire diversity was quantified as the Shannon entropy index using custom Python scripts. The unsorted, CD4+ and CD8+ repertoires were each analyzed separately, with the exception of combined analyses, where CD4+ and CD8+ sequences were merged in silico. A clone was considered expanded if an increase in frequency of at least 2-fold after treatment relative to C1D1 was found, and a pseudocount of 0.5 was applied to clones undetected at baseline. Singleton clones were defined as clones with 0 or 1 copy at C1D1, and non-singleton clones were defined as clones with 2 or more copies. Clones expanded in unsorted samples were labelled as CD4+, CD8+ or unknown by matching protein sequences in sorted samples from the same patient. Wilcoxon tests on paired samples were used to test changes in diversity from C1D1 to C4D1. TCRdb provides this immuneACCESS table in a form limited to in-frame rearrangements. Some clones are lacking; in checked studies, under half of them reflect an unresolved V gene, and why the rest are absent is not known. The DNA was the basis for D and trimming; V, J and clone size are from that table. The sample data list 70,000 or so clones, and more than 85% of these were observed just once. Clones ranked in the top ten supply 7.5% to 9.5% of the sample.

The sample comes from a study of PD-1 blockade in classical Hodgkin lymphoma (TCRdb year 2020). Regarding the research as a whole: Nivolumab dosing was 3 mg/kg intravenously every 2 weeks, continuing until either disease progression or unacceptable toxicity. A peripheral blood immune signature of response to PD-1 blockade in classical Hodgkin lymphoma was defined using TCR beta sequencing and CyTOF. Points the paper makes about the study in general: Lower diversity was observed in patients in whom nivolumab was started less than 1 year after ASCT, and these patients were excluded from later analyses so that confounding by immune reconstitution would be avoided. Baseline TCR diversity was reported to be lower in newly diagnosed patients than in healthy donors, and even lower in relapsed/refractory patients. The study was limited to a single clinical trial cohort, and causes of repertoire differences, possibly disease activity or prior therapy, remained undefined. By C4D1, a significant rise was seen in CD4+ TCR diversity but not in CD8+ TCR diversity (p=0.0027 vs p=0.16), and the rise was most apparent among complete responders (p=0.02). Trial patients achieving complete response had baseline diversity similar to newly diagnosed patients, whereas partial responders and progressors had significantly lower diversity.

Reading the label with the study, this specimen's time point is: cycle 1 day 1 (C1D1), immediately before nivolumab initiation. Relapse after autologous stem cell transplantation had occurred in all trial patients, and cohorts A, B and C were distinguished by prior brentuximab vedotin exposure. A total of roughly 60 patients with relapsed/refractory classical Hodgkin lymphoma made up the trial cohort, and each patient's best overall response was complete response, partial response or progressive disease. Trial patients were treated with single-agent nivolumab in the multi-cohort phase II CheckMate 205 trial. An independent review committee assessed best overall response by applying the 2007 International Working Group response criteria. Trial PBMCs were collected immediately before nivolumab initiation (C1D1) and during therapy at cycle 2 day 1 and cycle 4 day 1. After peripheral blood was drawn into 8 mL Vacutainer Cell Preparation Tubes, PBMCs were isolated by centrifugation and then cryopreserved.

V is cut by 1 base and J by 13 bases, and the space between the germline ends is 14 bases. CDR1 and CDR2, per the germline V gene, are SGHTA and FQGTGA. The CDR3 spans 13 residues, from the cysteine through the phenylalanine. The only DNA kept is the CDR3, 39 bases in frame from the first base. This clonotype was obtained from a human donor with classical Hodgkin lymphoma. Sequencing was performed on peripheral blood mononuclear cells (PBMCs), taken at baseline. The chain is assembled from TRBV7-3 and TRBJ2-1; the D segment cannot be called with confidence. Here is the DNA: TGTGCCAGCAGCTTAAATGGTATATCTTTCCAGTTCTTC. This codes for CASSLNGISFQFF.